Listed here are 27 T cell receptor beta chains from one sample, sequenced in a study of T cells in localized non-small cell lung cancer. Some clones are missing from TCRdb's copy, which holds only in-frame ones; the method was immunoSEQ multiplex PCR. Here the sample spans around 91,000 clones, approximately 90% being singletons. Here the sequenced sample was peripheral blood, taken before any cancer treatment. The receptors stem from a man between 40 and 70 years old with stage I squamous cell lung carcinoma.

The V call is TRBV29-1, the J call TRBJ1-5; D is possibly TRBD1 (5 bases). Trimming left V 4 bases short and J 3 bases short, with 7 bases between. The CDR3 spans 12 residues. Germline V lookup: CDR1 SQVTM, CDR2 ANQGSEA. This chain's CDR3 is CSVGQLNQPQHF. The CDR3 DNA is TGCAGCGTTGGACAGCTCAATCAGCCCCAGCATTTT.

This chain uses TRBV19 with TRBJ1-5; 8 positions match TRBD1. This CDR3 region has 19 residues. Germline V gene data show CDR1 as LNHDA and CDR2 as SQIVND (reference sequence). V was pared by 6 bases and J by 0 bases, with 16 bases of the junction left unmatched. CDR3 in amino acids: CASSGLPGGAWSSNQPQHF. CDR3 bases: TGTGCCAGTAGCGGTTTACCAGGGGGCGCTTGGAGTAGCAATCAGCCCCAGCATTTT.

This chain uses TRBV5-8 with TRBJ2-4; D uncertain. Germline values: CDR1 SGHTS, CDR2 YDEGEE. CDR3 length: 8 residues. Trimming left V 10 bases short and J 16 bases short, with 12 bases between. The CDR3 bases are TGTGCCTGCATTTTCCAATACTTC. Amino acid sequence: CACIFQYF.

This sequence joins TRBV19 and TRBJ2-5, with 7 bases lining up with TRBD2. Germline CDR1 is LNHDA and CDR2 is SQIVND (reference sequence). The ends lost 3 bases at V and 5 bases at J; junction bases unmatched: 0. There are 12 residues in the CDR3. This CDR3 reads CASSMGGETQYF. CDR3 bases: TGTGCCAGTAGTATGGGGGGGGAGACCCAGTACTTC.

V gene TRBV7-9 combines with J gene TRBJ2-7; D is ambiguous. In germline, CDR1 is SEHNR, CDR2 FQNEAQ (reference sequence). V lost 1 base, J lost 6 bases, and 13 bases lay in between. The CDR3 has 14 amino acids. The CDR3 loop is CASSLGSNTGEQYF. CDR3 sequence (DNA): TGTGCCAGCAGCTTAGGGTCGAACACGGGCGAGCAGTACTTC.

The table lists this clone with a few counts. This chain connects TRBV7-2 to TRBJ1-4; D is unresolved. The CDR3 loop spans 16 amino acids. V dropped 1 base and J dropped 3 bases, with 12 bases sitting between them. CDR1 SGHTA and CDR2 FQGNSA come from the germline V gene. CDR3 amino acids: CASSLGFGLPNEKLFF. DNA of the CDR3: TGTGCCAGCAGCTTAGGATTCGGGTTACCTAATGAAAAACTGTTTTTT.

The chain links TRBV4-1 to TRBJ1-2, with no clear D. With 0 bases removed from V and 1 base from J, the gap between germline ends came to 6 bases. Per the germline V gene, CDR1 is MGHRA and CDR2 is YSYEKL. The CDR3 has 14 amino acids. CDR3 residues: CASSQDPVNYGYTF. In nucleotides, the CDR3 is TGCGCCAGCAGCCAAGACCCGGTTAACTATGGCTACACCTTC.

This chain connects TRBV6-5 to TRBJ2-7, with D unresolved. V shed 9 bases and J shed 5 bases, with 11 bases lying between them. Per germline, CDR1 MNHEY and CDR2 SVGAGI. CDR3 length: 11 amino acids. In nucleotides, the CDR3 is TGTGCCAGTGCTGATGGAGACGAGCAGTACTTC. Translating gives CASADGDEQYF.

The chain couples TRBV6-4 to TRBJ1-1, with 7 bases that match TRBD1. CDR3 length: 15 amino acids. V trimming: 3 bases; J trimming: 1 base; junction bases outside the gene matches: 5. Germline V CDR1 and CDR2: MRHNA, SNTAGT. The CDR3 reads CASSEQGTSNTEAFF. CDR3 in DNA: TGTGCCAGCAGTGAACAGGGGACCTCGAACACTGAAGCTTTCTTT.

The chain has TRBV7-2 and TRBJ1-6; D is perhaps TRBD1 (6 bases). V lost 2 bases and J lost 4, with 21 bases in between. Germline V gives CDR1 SGHTA, CDR2 FQGNSA. The CDR3 spans 19 residues. CDR3 sequence: CASSLWALFGTSYNSPLHF. The DNA of the CDR3 is TGTGCCAGCAGCTTATGGGCGCTTTTCGGGACATCTTATAATTCACCCCTCCACTTT.

J is TRBJ1-5 and V is TRBV19; possible D gene TRBD1, 6 bases. The germline gives CDR1 LNHDA, CDR2 SQIVND (reference sequence). The CDR3 loop spans 15 amino acids. V was trimmed by 1 base and J by 4 bases, leaving 11 bases between them. The CDR3 DNA sequence: TGTGCCAGTAGTATAGGTGGGACAAGAAATCAGCCCCAGCATTTT. Its translation is CASSIGGTRNQPQHF.

The genes are TRBV7-2 and TRBJ1-2; 7 positions agree with TRBD1. The CDR3 is made up of 13 amino acids. The J segment lost 5 bases and the V segment lost 5 bases, leaving 5 bases of the junction unmatched. CDR1 is SGHTA, CDR2 FQGNSA, per germline. As DNA, the CDR3 is TGTGCCAGCAGCCGGACAGGCGGGTATGGCTACACCTTC. It translates to CASSRTGGYGYTF.

The genes are TRBV2 and TRBJ1-1; TRBD1 matches at 8 bases. The CDR3 sequence is 15 residues long. The germline V gene has CDR1 SNHLY and CDR2 FYNNEI. The J segment lost 0 bases and the V segment lost 6 bases, leaving 6 bases of the junction unmatched. The CDR3 region has the DNA TGTGCCAGCAGACTACAGGGGGTTGTGAACACTGAAGCTTTCTTT. Its translation is CASRLQGVVNTEAFF. The variable domain in full, completed from reference TRBV2 and TRBJ1-1, reads EPEVTQTPSHQVTQMGQEVILRCVPISNHLYFYWYRQILGQKVEFLVSFYNNEISEKSEIFDDQFSVERPDGSNFTLKIRSTKLEDSAMYFCASRLQGVVNTEAFFGQGTRLTVV.

The chain joins TRBV28 to TRBJ1-2; 7 bases agree with TRBD1. Trimming took 6 bases from V and 6 from J; bases not matched to a gene: 10. Per the germline V gene, CDR1 is MDHEN and CDR2 is SYDVKM. The CDR3 totals 14 residues. The CDR3 coding sequence is TGTGCCAGCAGCACGTCTCCCGGGACAGATGGCTACACCTTC. It is translated as CASSTSPGTDGYTF.

This sequence joins TRBV7-3 and TRBJ2-1; a weak D match, TRBD1 (6 bases). The CDR3 totals 14 residues. From germline, CDR1 is SGHTA and CDR2 FQGTGA. Trimming took 5 bases from V and 2 from J, leaving 10 bases between them. The DNA for the CDR3 is TGTGCCAGCAGCGTCCGGGACACCTACAATGAGCAGTTCTTC. Protein: CASSVRDTYNEQFF.

The chain joins TRBV5-1 to TRBJ2-5, with a tentative D call TRBD2 (5 bases). The better agreement between TRBJ2-7 and the DNA end casts doubt on the J call. The CDR3 runs 13 residues. The germline CDR1 and CDR2 sequences are SGHRS and YFSETQ. CDR3 bases: TGCGCCAGCCGCATTGAGGGTGTCCACGAGCAGTACTTC. Protein: CASRIEGVHEQYF.

V gene TRBV6-5 combines with J gene TRBJ1-2, with D unclear. Germline values: CDR1 MNHEY, CDR2 SVGAGI. V was trimmed by 7 bases and J by 5 bases, leaving 14 bases between them. The CDR3 extends over 13 amino acids. The CDR3 spells CASIPGRGYGYTF. In DNA form, the CDR3 reads TGTGCCAGCATTCCCGGGAGAGGATATGGCTACACCTTC.

In the case of this clone: This CDR3 fails to terminate in the conserved phenylalanine or tryptophan, so it likely reflects a read error. Because the CDR3's place on the DNA is in doubt, the DNA is left out and the CDR3 is given as listed by TCRdb. This chain links TRBV2 with TRBJ1-4; the table's D gene call, TRBD1, was not cross checked with the DNA. CDR1 is SNHLY, CDR2 FYNNEI, per germline. Inclusive of both ends, the CDR3 amounts to 12 amino acids. CDR3 amino acids: CASRTLDSTEMT.

The V and J genes are TRBV7-9 and TRBJ2-1; D remains unclear. The CDR3 spans 12 residues. Per germline, CDR1 SEHNR and CDR2 FQNEAQ (reference sequence). V dropped 2 bases and J dropped 10 bases, with 9 bases sitting between them. The CDR3 is CASSLQGWEQFF. The DNA for the CDR3 is TGTGCCAGCAGCTTACAAGGCTGGGAGCAGTTCTTC.

This clone was seen just once. The chain carries TRBV19 and TRBJ1-5; D remains unclear. V was trimmed by 4 bases and J by 3 bases, leaving 16 bases between them. Per the germline V gene, CDR1 is LNHDA and CDR2 is SQIVND (reference sequence). The CDR3 covers 16 residues. CDR3 bases: TGTGCCAGTAGTACTGACGGGAAACCGAACAATCAGCCCCAGCATTTT. Protein: CASSTDGKPNNQPQHF.

The V and J genes are TRBV5-4 and TRBJ2-1; D is perhaps TRBD1 (6 bases). The germline V gene encodes CDR1 SGHNT and CDR2 YYREEE (reference sequence). V dropped 1 base and J dropped 6 bases, with 8 bases sitting between them. This CDR3 is built from 13 residues. The CDR3 region has the DNA TGTGCCAGCAGCTTGTCAGGGGCCAATGAGCAGTTCTTC. This codes for CASSLSGANEQFF.

The chain joins TRBV5-1 to TRBJ2-7, with D maybe TRBD1 (6 bases). Trimming shortened V by 2 bases and J by 2 bases, and 11 bases separated the two germline ends. CDR3 size: 14 residues. Germline loops: CDR1 SGHRS, CDR2 YFSETQ. The CDR3 DNA reads TGCGCCAGCAGCTTCGGCAGGGGCCCCTACGAGCAGTACTTC. Its protein is CASSFGRGPYEQYF. Full variable domain (outside the CDR3, taken from reference TRBV5-1 and TRBJ2-7): KAGVTQTPRYLIKTRGQQVTLSCSPISGHRSVSWYQQTPGQGLQFLFEYFSETQRNKGNFPGRFSGRQFSNSRSEMNVSTLELGDSALYLCASSFGRGPYEQYFGPGTRLTVT.

V is TRBV27 and J is TRBJ2-5; D gene ambiguous. Germline V gene data show CDR1 as MNHEY and CDR2 as SMNVEV (reference sequence). CDR3 length equals 13 residues. Trimming shortened V by 4 bases and J by 3 bases, and 9 bases separated the two germline ends. The CDR3 nucleotides are TGTGCCAGCAGTTATTATGGAGAAGAGACCCAGTACTTC. Amino acids: CASSYYGEETQYF.

The chain is built from TRBV14 and TRBJ1-1; D possibly corresponds to TRBD1 (6 bases). V was clipped by 5 bases and J by 6 bases, with 10 bases between them. Germline V gene data show CDR1 as SGHDN and CDR2 as FVKESK. This CDR3 is built from 12 residues. CDR3 sequence (DNA): TGTGCCAGCAGCGCCCACAGGGCTGAAGCTTTCTTT. Its translation: CASSAHRAEAFF.

On this clone itself: Other DNA sequences in the same sample also yield this CDR3. The CDR3 region has the DNA TGTGCCAGCTCACCTGGACAGGGCGGCAACACTGAAGCTTTCTTT. It yields the protein CASSPGQGGNTEAFF. The chain recombines TRBV18 with TRBJ1-1, with TRBD1 matching over 8 bases. CDR1 and CDR2 (germline): KGHSH, LQKENI. Germline trimming cut 3 bases from V and 2 bases from J; bases unmatched to any gene: 5. The CDR3 runs to 15 residues.

This chain uses TRBV28 with TRBJ1-5; D gene uncertain. The CDR3 consists of 14 residues. The germline V and J ends were trimmed by 6 bases and 3 bases, with 12 bases remaining between them. The germline V gene has CDR1 MDHEN and CDR2 SYDVKM. This CDR3 is CASRPTGHNQPQHF. CDR3 coding DNA: TGTGCCAGCAGACCCACCGGGCACAATCAGCCCCAGCATTTT. Full variable domain (remainder filled in from reference TRBV28 and TRBJ1-5): DVKVTQSSRYLVKRTGEKVFLECVQDMDHENMFWYRQDPGLGLRLIYFSYDVKMKEKGDIPEGYSVSREKKERFSLILESASTNQTSMYLCASRPTGHNQPQHFGDGTRLSIL.

The gene calls are TRBV7-2 and TRBJ2-3, with 10 bases that match TRBD2. The ends lost 4 bases at V and 2 bases at J; junction bases unmatched: 9. The CDR3 runs to 17 residues. The germline V gene encodes CDR1 SGHTA and CDR2 FQGNSA. The CDR3 region has the DNA TGTGCCAGCAGCTCCTTGGGTAGCGGGGGGTTCACAGATACGCAGTATTTT. Its protein product is CASSSLGSGGFTDTQYF.